This T cell receptor beta chain was identified during a study of cytomegalovirus exposure and HLA in healthy donors. Overall study results and limits: Most sequenced TCRs were rare (though some public TCRs occurred in many donors).

Notes on this clone: The antigen remains unidentified.

The PCR made use of 60 Vbeta and 13 Jbeta primers. The assay was immunoSEQ multiplex PCR, and TCRdb's table has in-frame clones only and misses some. Of around 95,000 clones listed, around 83% are singletons. The CDR3 is made up of 12 amino acids. After removal of 5 bases from V and 6 bases from J, the junction contained 5 bases not matched to a gene. Germline lookup yields CDR1 GTSNPN and CDR2 SVGIG (reference sequence). This sequence joins TRBV30 and TRBJ2-7, with 9 bases aligning to TRBD1. The TCR was taken from a female donor in good health and CMV-seropositive. The sample consisted of PBMCs. The CDR3 spells CAWGTGTGEQYF. The CDR3 DNA sequence: TGTGCCTGGGGGACAGGGACTGGCGAGCAGTACTTC.